The entry that follows covers one T cell receptor (beta chain) sequence. This clone was counted a few times. Its target antigen remains unknown. No clone much larger than this one lies a single base away; base qualities are absent. CD8 naive samples were obtained by positive selection for CCR7 among CD45RO-negative cells, yielding a CD45RA+CCR7+ population from which TemRA cells were excluded. Healthy HIV-negative adults with no recently reported acute infections or vaccinations were included as donors. Only Caucasian adults living in Nashville, Tennessee, USA were represented among the donors. Blood was obtained by leukapheresis, after which PBMCs were separated by Ficoll-Histopaque density gradient centrifugation and cryopreserved in liquid nitrogen vapor phase. Analytical flow cytometry was used to check the purity and quantity of every magnetically sorted T cell population. Each sorted fraction had its genomic DNA isolated and then quantified by UV absorbance on a Nanodrop 2000c.

The data stem from a study of shared clonotypes between healthy human individuals (dated by TCRdb to 2020 to 2021). As for the study more broadly: Two women and a few men aged 18 to 49 years were included in the cohort. For each donor, CD4 naive and CD4 memory were each run on three plates, CD8 naive on two plates, and CD8 memory on one plate. Libraries were prepared and TCR repertoires were sequenced by different laboratories using diverse techniques, in order to increase sequencing depth and limit assay-specific biases. Per donor, leukapheresis produced somewhere between about 0.8 and 9 billion PBMCs. The study deeply sequenced blood TCR repertoires of about 5 healthy adults to estimate repertoire size and the extent of clonotype sharing between individuals.

Using the deep immunoSEQ assay, multiplex PCR amplified TCR CDR3 regions from genomic DNA. Extracted genomic DNA from each cell subset was distributed evenly across all wells of several immunoSEQ 96-well plates, and each plate was treated as a replicate. For sorted subsets, 150 to 250 ng of genomic DNA, equivalent to 25,000 to 35,000 T cell genomes, went into each replicate PCR. Purified libraries were measured with a Qubit 3.0 fluorometer, size-checked on a Bioanalyzer 2100, and measured again with the KAPA Library Quantification kit. Every immunoSEQ 96-well plate was sequenced on a separate single-read 150-cycle Illumina NextSeq 550 flow cell. The authors processed their data as follows. Because only junctional sequences without quality scores were contained in the immunoSEQ output, filtering matching that applied to full-length reads could not be performed. To assign V/J genes and CDR3, sequences were annotated against IMGT germline references using PyIR, a Python wrapper for IgBLAST v1.9. Reads were removed for weak V/J assignments (E-value above 1e-6), missing CDR3, stop codons, out-of-frame junctions, or ambiguous translated residues. V3J clonotypes were defined by identical inferred V gene, J gene, and CDR3 amino acid sequence. Percentage overlap between repertoires was computed as shared unique clonotypes divided by the size of the smaller repertoire. Repertoire richness was assessed with RTK rarefaction, the Chao1 estimator, and Recon v2.1 estimates of unobserved clonotypes. Generation probabilities were computed with OLGA for all TCRbeta clonotypes obtained by the gDNA method from a few donors. TCRdb mirrors the immuneACCESS table, restricted to in-frame sequences. Some clones are absent from its copies; in checked studies, under half trace to an unresolved V gene, and the reason for the others is unknown. V, J and clone size derive from that table, while D and trimming were established from the DNA sequence. This sample gives 800,000 to 950,000 clones in total; around 96% of them show up just once. The ten largest clones capture less than 0.25% of the sample.

V and J lose 2 bases and 5 bases, and a span of 13 bases separates them. Its CDR3 holds 15 amino acids, cysteine through phenylalanine. The sequence is cut down to CDR3 DNA, 45 bases in frame from base 1. The germline V gene (reference sequence) yields SEHNR for CDR1 and FQNEAQ for CDR2. Study-level results and caveats: Pairwise subsampling led to the expectation that sequencing depth would affect the degree of clonotype sharing among donors. Compared with non-shared clonotypes, clonotypes shared by all four sorted-subset donors had higher generation probabilities. Incomplete sequencing was indicated by rarefaction of sorted-subset datasets, despite the large sequencing depth. About 4.5% of naive CD4, more than 3% of naive CD8, around 2.3% of memory CD4, and more than 0.35% of memory CD8 clonotypes were shared across several donors. Estimated clonotype richness was generally larger for naive than for memory subsets. Sampling was restricted to blood, and TCR repertoires in tissue are likely to differ from TCR repertoires in blood. Because the study included a small number of donors, the genetic and exposure-history diversity represented was limited.

Material: naive CD8+ T cells sorted from blood. The cell subset or site label on this specimen signifies: CD45RA+CCR7+. This receptor chain uses TRBV7-9 and TRBJ2-1; TRBD2 might be the D gene, on 5 matching bases. This sequence was found in a young man in good health. The CDR3 region: CASSLSGPGDNEQFF. The nucleotide sequence reads as follows: TGTGCCAGCAGCTTATCCGGGCCCGGGGACAATGAGCAGTTCTTC.